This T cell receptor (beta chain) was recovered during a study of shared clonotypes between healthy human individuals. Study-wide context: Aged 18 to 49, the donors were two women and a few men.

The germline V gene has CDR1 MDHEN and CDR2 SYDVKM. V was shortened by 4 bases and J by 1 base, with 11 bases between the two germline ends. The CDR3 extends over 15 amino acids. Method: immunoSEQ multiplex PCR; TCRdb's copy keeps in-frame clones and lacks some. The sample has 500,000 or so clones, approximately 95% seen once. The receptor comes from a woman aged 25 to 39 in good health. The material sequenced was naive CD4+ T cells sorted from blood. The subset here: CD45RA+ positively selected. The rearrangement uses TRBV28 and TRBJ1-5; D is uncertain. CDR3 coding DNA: TGTGCCAGCAGTTCGCGGGCAGTGAGCAATCAGCCCCAGCATTTT. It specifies CASSSRAVSNQPQHF.